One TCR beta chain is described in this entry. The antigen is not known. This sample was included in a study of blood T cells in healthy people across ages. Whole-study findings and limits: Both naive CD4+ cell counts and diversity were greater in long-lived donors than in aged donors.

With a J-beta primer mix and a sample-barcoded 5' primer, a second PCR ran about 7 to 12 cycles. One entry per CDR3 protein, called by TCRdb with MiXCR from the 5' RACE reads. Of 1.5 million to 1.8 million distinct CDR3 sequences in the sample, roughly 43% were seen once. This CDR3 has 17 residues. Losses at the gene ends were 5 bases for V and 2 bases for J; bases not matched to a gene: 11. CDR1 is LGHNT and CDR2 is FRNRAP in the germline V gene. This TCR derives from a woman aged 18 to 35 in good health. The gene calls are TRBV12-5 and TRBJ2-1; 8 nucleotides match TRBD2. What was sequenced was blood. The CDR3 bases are TGTGCTAGTGGTCCCGGGACTAGTAAGAGCCCCTACAATGAGCAGTTCTTC. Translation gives CASGPGTSKSPYNEQFF.